This TCR beta chain was sequenced in a study of beta chain features in type 1 diabetes. This clone was observed a few times. Its target is unknown. Of the isolated RNA, all was reverse transcribed, and so the sequenced material was expressed TCRB transcripts. About 4 million reads was the average for naive, central memory and regulatory T cell samples. Some clones are missing from TCRdb's copy, which holds only in-frame ones; the method was immunoSEQ multiplex PCR. Seen here are hundreds of thousands of clones, 10% to 15% observed once, and the top ten hold approximately 0.022%. Study-level results: TCRB CDR3s from Type 1 diabetes patients were moderately but significantly shorter in all four CD4+ subsets.

The ends were cut back, 3 bases at V and 5 bases at J, with 16 bases in the middle. Germline V CDR1 and CDR2: MNHEY, SVGAGI. The CDR3 spans 15 residues. The specimen was naive CD4+ T cells from blood. The sequence came from a man aged 18 to 29 with type 1 diabetes. This chain uses TRBV6-5 with TRBJ1-1; no reliable D call. CDR3: CASSYPDRVWTEAFF. The DNA for the CDR3 is TGTGCCAGCAGTTATCCCGACCGGGTTTGGACTGAAGCTTTCTTT.